Below, 7 T cell receptor beta chains from the same sample are listed, as sequenced in a study of beta chain features in type 1 diabetes. Expressed TCRB transcripts were sequenced because the entire RNA isolate underwent reverse transcription. Data came from immunoSEQ multiplex PCR; TCRdb stores just in-frame clones and leaves some out. This table holds about 130,000 clones, around a tenth found once. Sequencing was performed on central memory CD4+ T cells from blood. These receptors all stem from a man between 18 and 29 years old in good health.

V and J are TRBV7-9 and TRBJ1-2, with 7 bases that match TRBD1. The CDR3 runs to 17 residues. With V trimmed by 5 bases and J by 1 base, 13 bases remained unmatched. The germline V gene encodes CDR1 SEHNR and CDR2 FQNEAQ (reference sequence). The CDR3, as DNA: TGTGCCAGCAGCCCCCAATTGGGACAGTCACTTAACTATGGCTACACCTTC. It encodes CASSPQLGQSLNYGYTF. Based on the CDR3 plus reference TRBV7-9 and TRBJ1-2, the full variable domain is DTGVSQNPRHKITKRGQNVTFRCDPISEHNRLYWYRQTLGQGPEFLTYFQNEAQLEKSRLLSDRFSAERPKGSFSTLEIQRTEQGDSAMYLCASSPQLGQSLNYGYTFGSGTRLTVV.

J is TRBJ1-5 and V is TRBV10-3, with D uncertain. Germline V gene lookup returns CDR1 ENHRY and CDR2 SYGVKD. The CDR3 runs 13 residues. The germline V and J ends were trimmed by 6 bases and 7 bases, with 13 bases remaining between them. The CDR3 DNA reads TGTGCCATCAGCGGAGGACCTCGGCAGCCCCAGCATTTT. This gives the protein CAISGGPRQPQHF.

This clone was seen only a few times. The rearrangement links TRBV2 to TRBJ1-1; D may be TRBD1 (5 bases). Between the trimmed V and J ends, which lost 1 base and 2 bases, there was a span of 11 bases. The CDR3 runs 15 residues. Germline assignment: CDR1 SNHLY and CDR2 FYNNEI. The DNA for the CDR3 is TGTGCCAGCAGTGAAGGACAGCGAAGAAACACTGAAGCTTTCTTT. Protein: CASSEGQRRNTEAFF.

The chain combines TRBV4-2 with TRBJ2-3, with TRBD2 identical over 16 bases. Germline assignment: CDR1 LGHNA and CDR2 YNFKEQ. Unmatched junction bases numbered 12, after V lost 5 bases and J lost 4 bases. The CDR3 consists of 19 residues. The CDR3 coding sequence is TGTGCCAGCAGCTACGGGACTAGCGGGGGGGCTGGGGTCCCAGATACGCAGTATTTT. This sequence encodes CASSYGTSGGAGVPDTQYF.

The chain links TRBV10-3 to TRBJ2-1, with D unclear. This CDR3 has 13 residues. Germline values: CDR1 ENHRY, CDR2 SYGVKD. The V and J ends lost 6 bases and 5 bases respectively, with 11 bases between them. The CDR3 nucleotides are TGTGCCATCAGCCCTCAGGAAAACAATGAGCAGTTCTTC. It is translated as CAISPQENNEQFF.

The chain combines TRBV10-3 with TRBJ2-1; 7 bases match TRBD1. The CDR3 has 13 amino acids. V was clipped by 6 bases and J by 8 bases; unmatched bases: 7. CDR1 is ENHRY, CDR2 SYGVKD, per germline. CDR3: CAIRPGQNHEQFF. The CDR3 DNA sequence: TGTGCCATCAGGCCGGGACAGAACCATGAGCAGTTCTTC.

This clone was seen a handful of times. This chain uses TRBV2 with TRBJ2-7; 10 nucleotides line up with TRBD1. The V segment lost 6 bases and the J segment 4 bases; nucleotides outside the gene matches: 6. The CDR3 totals 14 residues. The germline gives CDR1 SNHLY, CDR2 FYNNEI. In DNA, the CDR3 is TGTGCCAGCAGCACCGGGACAGGGGTTTACGAGCAGTACTTC. This codes for CASSTGTGVYEQYF.